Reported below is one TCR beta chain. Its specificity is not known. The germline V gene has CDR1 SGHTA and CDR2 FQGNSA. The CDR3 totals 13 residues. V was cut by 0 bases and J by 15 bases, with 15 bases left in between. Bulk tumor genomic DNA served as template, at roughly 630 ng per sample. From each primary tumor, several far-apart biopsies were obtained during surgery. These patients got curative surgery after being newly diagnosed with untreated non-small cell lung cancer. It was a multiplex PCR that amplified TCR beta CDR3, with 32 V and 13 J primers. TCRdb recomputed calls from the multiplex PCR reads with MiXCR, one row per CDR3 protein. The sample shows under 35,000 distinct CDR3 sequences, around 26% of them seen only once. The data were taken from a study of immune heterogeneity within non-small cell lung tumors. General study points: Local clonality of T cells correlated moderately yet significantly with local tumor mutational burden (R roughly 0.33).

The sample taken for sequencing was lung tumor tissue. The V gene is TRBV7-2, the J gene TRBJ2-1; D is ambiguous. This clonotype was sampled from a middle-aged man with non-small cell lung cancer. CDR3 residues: CASSLAGPHQPFF. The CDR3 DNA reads TGTGCCAGCAGCTTAGCCGGGCCCCACCAACCGTTCTTC.